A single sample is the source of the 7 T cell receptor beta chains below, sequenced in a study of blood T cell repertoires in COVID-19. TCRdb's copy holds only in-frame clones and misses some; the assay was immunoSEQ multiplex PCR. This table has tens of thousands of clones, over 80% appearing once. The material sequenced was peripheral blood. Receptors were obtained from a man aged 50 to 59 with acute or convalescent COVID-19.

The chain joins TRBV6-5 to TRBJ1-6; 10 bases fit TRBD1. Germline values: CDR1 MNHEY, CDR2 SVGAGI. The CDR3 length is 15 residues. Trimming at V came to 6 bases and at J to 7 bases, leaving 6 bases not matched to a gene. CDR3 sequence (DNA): TGTGCCAGCAGACCGGGACAGGGGAACAATTCACCCCTCCACTTT. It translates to CASRPGQGNNSPLHF.

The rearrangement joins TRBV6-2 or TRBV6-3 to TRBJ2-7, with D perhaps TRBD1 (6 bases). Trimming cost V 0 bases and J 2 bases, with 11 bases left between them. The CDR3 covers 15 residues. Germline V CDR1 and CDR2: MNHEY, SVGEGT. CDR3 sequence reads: CASSYSNRATYEQYF. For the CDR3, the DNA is TGTGCCAGCAGTTACTCGAACAGGGCCACCTACGAGCAGTACTTC.

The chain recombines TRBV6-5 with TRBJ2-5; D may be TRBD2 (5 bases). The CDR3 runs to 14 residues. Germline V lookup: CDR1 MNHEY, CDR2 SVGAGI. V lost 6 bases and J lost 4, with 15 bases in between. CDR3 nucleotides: TGTGCCAGCAGCAGGACTTTATTAGGAGAGACCCAGTACTTC. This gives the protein CASSRTLLGETQYF.

The CDR3 region has the DNA TGTGCCAGCAGTCTCGGGGAAGGGACCCAGTACTTC. Translation gives CASSLGEGTQYF. V usage is TRBV7-9 and J usage is TRBJ2-5; possible D gene TRBD2, 5 bases. V was pared by 6 bases and J by 7 bases, with 12 bases between. CDR1 SEHNR and CDR2 FQNEAQ come from the germline V gene (reference sequence). CDR3 length: 12 amino acids. Supplemented by reference TRBV7-9 and TRBJ2-5, the full variable domain reads DTGVSQNPRHKITKRGQNVTFRCDPISEHNRLYWYRQTLGQGPEFLTYFQNEAQLEKSRLLSDRFSAERPKGSFSTLEIQRTEQGDSAMYLCASSLGEGTQYFGPGTRLLVL.

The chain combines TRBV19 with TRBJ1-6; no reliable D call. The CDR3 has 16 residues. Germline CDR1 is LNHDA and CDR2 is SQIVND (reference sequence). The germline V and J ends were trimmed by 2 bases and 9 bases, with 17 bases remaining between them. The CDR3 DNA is TGTGCCAGTAGTATATCCGGCACGGCAGGAGGTTCACCCCTCCACTTT. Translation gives CASSISGTAGGSPLHF. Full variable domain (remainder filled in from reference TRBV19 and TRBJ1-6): DGGITQSPKYLFRKEGQNVTLSCEQNLNHDAMYWYRQDPGQGLRLIYYSQIVNDFQKGDIAEGYSVSREKKESFPLTVTSAQKNPTAFYLCASSISGTAGGSPLHFGNGTRLTVT.

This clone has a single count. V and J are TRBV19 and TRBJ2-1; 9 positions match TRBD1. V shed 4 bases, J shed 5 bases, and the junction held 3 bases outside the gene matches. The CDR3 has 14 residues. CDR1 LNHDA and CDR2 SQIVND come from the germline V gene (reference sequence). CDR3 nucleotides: TGTGCCAGTAGTAAGGGACAGGGAAACAATGAGCAGTTCTTC. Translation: CASSKGQGNNEQFF.

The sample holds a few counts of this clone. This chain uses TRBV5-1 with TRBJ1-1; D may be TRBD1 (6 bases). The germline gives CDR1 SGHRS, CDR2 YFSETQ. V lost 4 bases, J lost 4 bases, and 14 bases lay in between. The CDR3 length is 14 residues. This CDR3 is CASSAETGATEAFF. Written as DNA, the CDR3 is TGCGCCAGCAGCGCGGAGACAGGTGCCACTGAAGCTTTCTTT.